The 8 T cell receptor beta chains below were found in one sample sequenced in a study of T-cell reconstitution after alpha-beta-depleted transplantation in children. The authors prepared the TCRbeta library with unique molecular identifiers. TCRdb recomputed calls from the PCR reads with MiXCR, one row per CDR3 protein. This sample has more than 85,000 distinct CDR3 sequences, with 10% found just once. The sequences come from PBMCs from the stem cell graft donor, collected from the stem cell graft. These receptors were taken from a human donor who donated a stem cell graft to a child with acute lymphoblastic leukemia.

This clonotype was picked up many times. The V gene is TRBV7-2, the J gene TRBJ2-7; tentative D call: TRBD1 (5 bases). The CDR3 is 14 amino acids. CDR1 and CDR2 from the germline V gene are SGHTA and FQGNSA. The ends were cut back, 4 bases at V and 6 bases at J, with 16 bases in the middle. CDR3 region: CASSSLTRQGEQYF. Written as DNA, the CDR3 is TGTGCCAGCAGCTCTCTTACGAGGCAGGGCGAGCAGTACTTC. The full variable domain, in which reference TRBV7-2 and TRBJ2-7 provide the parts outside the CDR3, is GAGVSQSPSNKVTEKGKDVELRCDPISGHTALYWYRQSLGQGLEFLIYFQGNSAPDKSGLPSDRFSAERTGGSVSTLTIQRTQQEDSAVYLCASSSLTRQGEQYFGPGTRLTVT.

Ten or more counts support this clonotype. DNA for the CDR3: TGTGCCAGCAGTTACCGCCGGGTGTGGGGTACTACTTATGGCTACACCTTC. Protein product: CASSYRRVWGTTYGYTF. This chain links TRBV6-5 with TRBJ1-2; unclear D gene. CDR1 is MNHEY, CDR2 SVGAGI, per germline. The V and J ends lost 2 bases and 5 bases respectively, with 21 bases between them. The CDR3 has 17 amino acids.

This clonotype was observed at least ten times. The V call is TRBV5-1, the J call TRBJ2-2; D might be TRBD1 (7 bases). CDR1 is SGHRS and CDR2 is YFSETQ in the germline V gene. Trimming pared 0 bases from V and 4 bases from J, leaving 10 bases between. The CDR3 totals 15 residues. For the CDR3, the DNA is TGCGCCAGCAGCTTGGACAGGGGAGGCACCGGGGAGCTGTTTTTT. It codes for CASSLDRGGTGELFF.

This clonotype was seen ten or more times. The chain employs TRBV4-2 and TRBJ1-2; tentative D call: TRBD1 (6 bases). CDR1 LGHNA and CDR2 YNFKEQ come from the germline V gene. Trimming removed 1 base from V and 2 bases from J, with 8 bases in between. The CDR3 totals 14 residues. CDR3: CASSQVGQNYGYTF. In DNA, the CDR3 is TGTGCCAGCAGCCAAGTTGGACAGAACTATGGCTACACCTTC.

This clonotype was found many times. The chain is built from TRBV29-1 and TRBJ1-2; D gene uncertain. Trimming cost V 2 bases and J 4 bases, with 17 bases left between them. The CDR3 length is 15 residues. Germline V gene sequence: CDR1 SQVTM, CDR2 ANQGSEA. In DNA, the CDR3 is TGCAGCGTTGAAAAGAACAAGGACGGGTTCTATGGCTACACCTTC. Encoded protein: CSVEKNKDGFYGYTF.

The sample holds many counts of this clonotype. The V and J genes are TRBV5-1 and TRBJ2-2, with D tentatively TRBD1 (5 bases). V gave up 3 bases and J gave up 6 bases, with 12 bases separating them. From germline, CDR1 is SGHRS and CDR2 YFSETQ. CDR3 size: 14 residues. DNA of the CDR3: TGCGCCAGCAGCTGGGGCCTCCAGGCCGGGGAGCTGTTTTTT. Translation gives CASSWGLQAGELFF.

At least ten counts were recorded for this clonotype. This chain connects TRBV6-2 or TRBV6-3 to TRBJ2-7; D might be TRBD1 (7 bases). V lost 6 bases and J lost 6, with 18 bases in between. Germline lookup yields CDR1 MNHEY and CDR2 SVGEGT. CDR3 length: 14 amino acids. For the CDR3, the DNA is TGTGCCAGCAGGCCGACAGGGAGCGGGCTCGAGCAGTACTTC. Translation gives CASRPTGSGLEQYF.

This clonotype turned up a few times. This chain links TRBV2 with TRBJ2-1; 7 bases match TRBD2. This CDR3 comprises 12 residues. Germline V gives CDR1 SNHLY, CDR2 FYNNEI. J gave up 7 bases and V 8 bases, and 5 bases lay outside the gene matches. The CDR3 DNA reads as TGTGCCAGCCCCGGCGGGAGAAATGAGCAGTTCTTC. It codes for CASPGGRNEQFF. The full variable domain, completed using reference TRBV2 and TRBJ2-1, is EPEVTQTPSHQVTQMGQEVILRCVPISNHLYFYWYRQILGQKVEFLVSFYNNEISEKSEIFDDQFSVERPDGSNFTLKIRSTKLEDSAMYFCASPGGRNEQFFGPGTRLTVL.